The sequence of this TCR beta chain was determined in a study of OX40 agonist ivuxolimab in advanced cancers. As for the study in general: Treatment received earlier with anti-PD-1, anti-PD-L1 or anti-CTLA-4 agents was allowed, and over 35% had some.

Method: immunoSEQ multiplex PCR; TCRdb's copy keeps in-frame clones and lacks some. Of some 98,000 clones detected, roughly four fifths appear once; the ten largest clones hold over 1.3%. There are 14 residues in the CDR3. V gave up 4 bases and J gave up 1 base, with 10 bases separating them. Germline V gene lookup returns CDR1 MNHNS and CDR2 SASEGT. The chain joins TRBV6-1 to TRBJ2-5, with D tentatively TRBD2 (6 bases). The sequence was collected from an adult with an advanced solid tumor such as melanoma, head and neck, liver or kidney cancer. The sequenced sample was CD4+ or CD8+ T cells sorted from blood, obtained in a trial of the OX40 agonist ivuxolimab. The CDR3 coding sequence is TGTGCCAGCAGTGTGGGCGGGGCCCAAGAGACCCAGTACTTC. It translates to CASSVGGAQETQYF.